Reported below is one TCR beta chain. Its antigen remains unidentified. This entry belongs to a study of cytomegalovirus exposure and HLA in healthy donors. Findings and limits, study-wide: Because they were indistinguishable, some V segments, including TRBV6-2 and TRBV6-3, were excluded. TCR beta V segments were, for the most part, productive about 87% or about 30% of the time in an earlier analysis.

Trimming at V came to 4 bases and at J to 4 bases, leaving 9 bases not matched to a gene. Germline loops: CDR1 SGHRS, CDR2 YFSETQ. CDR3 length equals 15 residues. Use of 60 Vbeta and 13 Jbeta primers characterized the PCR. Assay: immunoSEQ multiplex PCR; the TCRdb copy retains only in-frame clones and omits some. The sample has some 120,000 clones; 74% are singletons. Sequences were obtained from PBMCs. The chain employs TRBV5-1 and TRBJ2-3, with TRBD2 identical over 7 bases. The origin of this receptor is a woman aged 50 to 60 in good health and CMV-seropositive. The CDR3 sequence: CASSPRAGDADTQYF. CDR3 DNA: TGCGCCAGCAGCCCCCGGGCGGGGGACGCAGATACGCAGTATTTT.